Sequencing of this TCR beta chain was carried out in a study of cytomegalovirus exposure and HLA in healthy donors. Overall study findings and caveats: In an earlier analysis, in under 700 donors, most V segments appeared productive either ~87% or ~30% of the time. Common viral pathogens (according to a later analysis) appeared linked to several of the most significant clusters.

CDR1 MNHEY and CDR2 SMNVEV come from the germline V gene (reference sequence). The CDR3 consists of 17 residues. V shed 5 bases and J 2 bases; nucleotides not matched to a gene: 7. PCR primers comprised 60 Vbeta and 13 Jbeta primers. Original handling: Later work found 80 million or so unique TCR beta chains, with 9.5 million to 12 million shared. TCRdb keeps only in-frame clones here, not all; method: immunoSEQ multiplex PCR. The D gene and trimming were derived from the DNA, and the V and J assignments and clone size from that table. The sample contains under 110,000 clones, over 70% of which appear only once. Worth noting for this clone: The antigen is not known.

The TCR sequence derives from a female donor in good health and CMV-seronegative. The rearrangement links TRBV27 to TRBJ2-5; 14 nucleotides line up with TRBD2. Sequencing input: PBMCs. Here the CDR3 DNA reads TGTGCCAGCAGTAAGACTAGCGGGAGGGCCCAACAAGAGACCCAGTACTTC. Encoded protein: CASSKTSGRAQQETQYF.